The 4 T cell receptor beta chains below all came from one sample that was sequenced in a study of T cell repertoires in cytomegalovirus infection. TCRdb used MiXCR to reprocess the reads, holding one entry per CDR3 protein. The repertoire holds roughly 240,000 distinct CDR3 sequences, roughly 6.5% seen once, with less than 7.5% in the top ten. The sample comprised PBMCs. The receptor source for this set is a human donor in good health (CMV status not recorded). Some clones in this sample may be carry-over from other donors' samples.

This clonotype appeared many times. The rearrangement joins TRBV12-3 or TRBV12-4 to TRBJ1-2; the D gene is possibly TRBD1 (6 bases). CDR3 size: 14 residues. Trimming took off 5 bases at V and 7 bases at J, with 17 bases between the two ends. The DNA of the CDR3 is TGTGCCAGCAGTCCCTATACAGGGTCCGGTGGCTACACCTTC. Amino acid sequence: CASSPYTGSGGYTF.

This clonotype was observed a few times. V gene TRBV2 combines with J gene TRBJ1-1; D perhaps matches TRBD1 (5 bases). This CDR3 contains 15 residues. Germline V gene sequence: CDR1 SNHLY, CDR2 FYNNEI. The V end lost 5 bases, the J end lost 5 bases, and 18 bases lay between the germline ends. CDR3 DNA sequence: TGTGCCAGCAGTAGAGACAGCCACCCGCAAACTGAAGCTTTCTTT. Its translation is CASSRDSHPQTEAFF.

This clonotype was seen at least ten times. The J gene is TRBJ2-3, the V gene TRBV7-2, with 7 bases that match TRBD1. After removal of 5 bases from V and 3 bases from J, the junction contained 8 bases not matched to a gene. From germline, CDR1 is SGHTA and CDR2 FQGNSA. The CDR3 is 15 residues long. CDR3 region: CASSPRTGITDTQYF. In nucleotides, the CDR3 is TGTGCCAGCAGCCCTCGGACAGGTATTACAGATACGCAGTATTTT.

This clonotype was recorded a few times. V gene TRBV28 combines with J gene TRBJ2-2; no firm D call. Looked up from germline, CDR1 is MDHEN and CDR2 is SYDVKM. The CDR3 spans 12 residues. V was trimmed by 8 bases and J by 7 bases, leaving 11 bases between them. The CDR3 region is CASGLKIGELFF. The CDR3 coding sequence is TGTGCCAGCGGGTTGAAAATCGGGGAGCTGTTTTTT.